Listed below are T cell receptor beta chains from one sample, sequenced in a study of blood T cell repertoires in COVID-19. Assay: immunoSEQ multiplex PCR; the TCRdb copy retains only in-frame clones and omits some. The sample has about 270,000 clones; around 90% are singletons. Sequencing was performed on PBMCs or T cells enriched from blood (not recorded which). Receptors were obtained from a woman in her 30s with acute COVID-19. Each CDR3 is given with its conserved first and last residue. Fields, in order: V gene, J gene, D gene, clone size, CDR3 protein, CDR3 DNA. D genes are given only for firm matches. Expanded clones are given a class, and other clones once, few, many or no size at all.

V gene: TRBV3-1/TRBV3-2
J gene: TRBJ1-5
D gene: -
clone size: few
CDR3 protein: CASSQDGGGLQPQHF
CDR3 DNA: TGTGCCAGCAGCCAAGATGGGGGGGGCCTTCAGCCCCAGCATTTT

V gene: TRBV6-1
J gene: TRBJ2-7
D gene: TRBD1
clone size: -
CDR3 protein: CASSDLGQLYEQYF
CDR3 DNA: TGTGCCAGCAGTGATTTGGGACAGCTCTACGAGCAGTACTTC

V gene: TRBV27
J gene: TRBJ2-5
D gene: -
clone size: -
CDR3 protein: CASSLSRQETQYF
CDR3 DNA: TGTGCCAGCAGTCTCTCGCGACAAGAGACCCAGTACTTC

V gene: TRBV7-8
J gene: TRBJ2-7
D gene: TRBD1
clone size: -
CDR3 protein: CASSTGRDRDYEQYF
CDR3 DNA: TGTGCCAGCAGCACAGGCCGGGACAGAGACTACGAGCAGTACTTC

V gene: TRBV27
J gene: TRBJ2-1
D gene: TRBD2
clone size: -
CDR3 protein: CASSSTSEYNEQFF
CDR3 DNA: TGTGCCAGCAGTTCTACTAGCGAGTACAATGAGCAGTTCTTC

V gene: TRBV9
J gene: TRBJ2-7
D gene: TRBD1
clone size: -
CDR3 protein: CASSPGTGDEQYF
CDR3 DNA: TGTGCCAGCAGCCCCGGGACAGGGGACGAGCAGTACTTC

V gene: TRBV28
J gene: TRBJ2-7
D gene: TRBD1
clone size: -
CDR3 protein: CAITGTVSYEQYF
CDR3 DNA: TGTGCCATTACCGGGACAGTCTCCTACGAGCAGTACTTC

V gene: TRBV11-1
J gene: TRBJ1-1
D gene: -
clone size: -
CDR3 protein: CASSKMDIYTEAFF
CDR3 DNA: TGTGCCAGCAGCAAGATGGACATATACACTGAAGCTTTCTTT

V gene: TRBV5-1
J gene: TRBJ2-2
D gene: TRBD2
clone size: -
CDR3 protein: CASSAEGVSGGGELFF
CDR3 DNA: TGCGCCAGCAGCGCGGAAGGGGTCAGCGGGGGCGGGGAGCTGTTTTTT

V gene: TRBV19
J gene: TRBJ2-1
D gene: TRBD2
clone size: -
CDR3 protein: CASRLSTSGYNEQFF
CDR3 DNA: TGTGCCAGTAGACTTTCGACTAGCGGGTACAATGAGCAGTTCTTC

V gene: TRBV5-1
J gene: TRBJ2-1
D gene: TRBD2
clone size: -
CDR3 protein: CASSLDLAGGNEQFF
CDR3 DNA: TGCGCCAGCAGCTTGGATCTAGCGGGAGGGAATGAGCAGTTCTTC

V gene: TRBV6-5
J gene: TRBJ1-1
D gene: -
clone size: -
CDR3 protein: CASTQDGGGTEAFF
CDR3 DNA: TGTGCCAGCACCCAAGACGGCGGGGGCACTGAAGCTTTCTTT

V gene: TRBV5-1
J gene: TRBJ2-1
D gene: -
clone size: -
CDR3 protein: CASSLGGSGYNEQFF
CDR3 DNA: TGCGCCAGCAGCTTGGGAGGGAGCGGCTACAATGAGCAGTTCTTC

V gene: TRBV11-3
J gene: TRBJ2-3
D gene: TRBD2
clone size: -
CDR3 protein: CASSQGGTSGRGDTQYF
CDR3 DNA: TGTGCCAGCAGCCAAGGGGGGACTAGCGGGAGAGGAGATACGCAGTATTTT

V gene: TRBV11-2
J gene: TRBJ2-1
D gene: TRBD2
clone size: -
CDR3 protein: CASSLLAGGVNEQFF
CDR3 DNA: TGTGCCAGCAGCTTACTAGCGGGAGGGGTGAATGAGCAGTTCTTC

V gene: TRBV14
J gene: TRBJ2-5
D gene: TRBD1
clone size: -
CDR3 protein: CASRQTGTGVETQYF
CDR3 DNA: TGTGCCAGCAGGCAGACCGGGACAGGGGTCGAGACCCAGTACTTC

V gene: TRBV7-7
J gene: TRBJ2-1
D gene: -
clone size: -
CDR3 protein: CASSLGHQREQFF
CDR3 DNA: TGTGCTAGCAGCTTAGGCCATCAGCGTGAGCAGTTCTTC

V gene: TRBV14
J gene: TRBJ2-3
D gene: -
clone size: -
CDR3 protein: CASSPQGHTQYF
CDR3 DNA: TGTGCCAGCAGCCCCCAGGGCCATACGCAGTATTTT

V gene: TRBV7-9
J gene: TRBJ2-1
D gene: TRBD2
clone size: -
CDR3 protein: CASSLVYGRAYNEQFF
CDR3 DNA: TGTGCCAGCAGCTTAGTTTACGGGAGGGCCTACAATGAGCAGTTCTTC

V gene: TRBV4-2
J gene: TRBJ2-7
D gene: -
clone size: -
CDR3 protein: CASSQDLGTNPYEQYF
CDR3 DNA: TGTGCCAGCAGCCAAGATCTGGGGACAAATCCCTACGAGCAGTACTTC

V gene: TRBV6-4
J gene: TRBJ2-1
D gene: TRBD2
clone size: -
CDR3 protein: CASRALAGANNEQFF
CDR3 DNA: TGTGCCAGCAGAGCACTAGCGGGAGCCAACAATGAGCAGTTCTTC

V gene: TRBV15
J gene: TRBJ1-5
D gene: -
clone size: -
CDR3 protein: CATSREVGQPQHF
CDR3 DNA: TGTGCCACCAGCAGAGAGGTCGGTCAGCCCCAGCATTTT

V gene: TRBV28
J gene: TRBJ2-7
D gene: -
clone size: -
CDR3 protein: CASSLHSSYEQYF
CDR3 DNA: TGTGCCAGCAGTTTACACAGCTCCTACGAGCAGTACTTC

V gene: TRBV24-1
J gene: TRBJ1-2
D gene: -
clone size: -
CDR3 protein: CATSDLSSQGVDYTF
CDR3 DNA: TGTGCCACCAGTGATTTGTCTTCACAGGGTGTTGACTACACCTTC

V gene: TRBV28
J gene: TRBJ2-1
D gene: TRBD2
clone size: -
CDR3 protein: CASNPGGNEQFF
CDR3 DNA: TGTGCCAGCAACCCGGGAGGCAATGAGCAGTTCTTC

V gene: TRBV4-2
J gene: TRBJ2-7
D gene: -
clone size: -
CDR3 protein: CASSLTGLQDYAYEQYF
CDR3 DNA: TGTGCCAGCAGCCTAACCGGTCTCCAGGACTACGCCTACGAGCAGTACTTC

V gene: TRBV18
J gene: TRBJ1-1
D gene: TRBD1
clone size: -
CDR3 protein: CASSIIDRGGGGTEAFF
CDR3 DNA: TGTGCCAGCTCCATCATCGACAGGGGGGGAGGAGGCACTGAAGCTTTCTTT

V gene: TRBV6-5
J gene: TRBJ1-1
D gene: -
clone size: once
CDR3 protein: CASRREKNTEAFF
CDR3 DNA: TGTGCCAGCAGGCGGGAAAAGAACACTGAAGCTTTCTTT

V gene: TRBV21-1
J gene: TRBJ2-7
D gene: -
clone size: -
CDR3 protein: CASSKAPGGGTKQYF
CDR3 DNA: TGTGCCAGCAGCAAAGCCCCGGGAGGGGGAACAAAACAGTACTTC

V gene: TRBV7-3
J gene: TRBJ2-1
D gene: TRBD2
clone size: -
CDR3 protein: CASSFNGLAGVSSYNEQFF
CDR3 DNA: TGTGCCAGCAGCTTCAACGGACTAGCGGGAGTAAGCTCCTACAATGAGCAGTTCTTC

V gene: TRBV27
J gene: TRBJ2-3
D gene: TRBD2
clone size: once
CDR3 protein: CASSLRGVWPGGSDTQYF
CDR3 DNA: TGTGCCAGCAGCTTGCGGGGGGTTTGGCCCGGGGGGTCAGATACGCAGTATTTT

V gene: TRBV27
J gene: TRBJ2-1
D gene: -
clone size: -
CDR3 protein: CASSYSGLDYNEQFF
CDR3 DNA: TGTGCCAGCAGTTATTCGGGACTGGACTACAATGAGCAGTTCTTC

V gene: TRBV18
J gene: TRBJ1-1
D gene: TRBD1
clone size: -
CDR3 protein: CASSLPPGQGLNTEAFF
CDR3 DNA: TGTGCCAGCTCCCTCCCTCCGGGACAGGGCCTGAACACTGAAGCTTTCTTT

V gene: TRBV29-1
J gene: TRBJ2-5
D gene: TRBD2
clone size: -
CDR3 protein: CSVEGVGAGAGAEETQYF
CDR3 DNA: TGCAGCGTTGAAGGGGTTGGGGCAGGCGCGGGAGCTGAAGAGACCCAGTACTTC

V gene: TRBV10-3
J gene: TRBJ1-1
D gene: -
clone size: -
CDR3 protein: CASGGADTEAFF
CDR3 DNA: TGTGCCAGCGGGGGCGCGGACACTGAAGCTTTCTTT

V gene: TRBV2
J gene: TRBJ2-2
D gene: TRBD1
clone size: once
CDR3 protein: CASSDPGQGTTGELFF
CDR3 DNA: TGTGCCAGCAGCGATCCGGGACAGGGGACCACCGGGGAGCTGTTTTTT

V gene: TRBV2
J gene: TRBJ1-2
D gene: -
clone size: -
CDR3 protein: CASSQGAELYGYTF
CDR3 DNA: TGTGCCAGCAGTCAAGGAGCTGAACTCTATGGCTACACCTTC

V gene: TRBV28
J gene: TRBJ2-2
D gene: -
clone size: -
CDR3 protein: CASSFGGEWSSGNTGELFF
CDR3 DNA: TGTGCCAGCAGTTTCGGGGGCGAATGGTCTAGCGGAAACACCGGGGAGCTGTTTTTT

V gene: TRBV11-2
J gene: TRBJ2-3
D gene: -
clone size: -
CDR3 protein: CAVVRQGGPLSTQYF
CDR3 DNA: TGTGCCGTAGTTCGGCAGGGAGGTCCCTTGAGTACGCAGTATTTT

V gene: TRBV19
J gene: TRBJ2-1
D gene: TRBD1
clone size: -
CDR3 protein: CASSLTGGVEQFF
CDR3 DNA: TGTGCCAGTAGTCTTACAGGGGGCGTTGAGCAGTTCTTC

V gene: TRBV28
J gene: TRBJ1-2
D gene: TRBD1
clone size: -
CDR3 protein: CASSLTGAPPYGYTF
CDR3 DNA: TGTGCCAGCAGTTTAACAGGGGCACCCCCCTATGGCTACACCTTC

V gene: TRBV9
J gene: TRBJ2-3
D gene: -
clone size: -
CDR3 protein: CASSVSGSSTDTQYF
CDR3 DNA: TGTGCCAGCAGCGTATCGGGGTCTAGCACAGATACGCAGTATTTT

V gene: TRBV30
J gene: TRBJ2-1
D gene: -
clone size: -
CDR3 protein: CACPRQTYNEQFF
CDR3 DNA: TGTGCCTGTCCCCGACAGACCTACAATGAGCAGTTCTTC

V gene: TRBV19
J gene: TRBJ1-1
D gene: -
clone size: once
CDR3 protein: CASSIDMGLNTEAFF
CDR3 DNA: TGTGCCAGTAGTATAGATATGGGGCTTAACACTGAAGCTTTCTTT

V gene: TRBV27
J gene: TRBJ2-5
D gene: -
clone size: -
CDR3 protein: CASSLLGGQQETQYF
CDR3 DNA: TGTGCCAGCAGTTTACTCGGGGGACAGCAAGAGACCCAGTACTTC